The rows below give T cell receptor beta chains drawn from one sample of a study of somatic mutations in cytotoxic T cells in rheumatoid arthritis. Sequenced by immunoSEQ multiplex PCR; TCRdb stores in-frame clones only, minus some. This table holds around 24,000 clones, about 81% found once. The specimen was CD8+ T cells sorted from blood. These receptors were obtained from a man over 45 in good health. CDR3s include the opening cysteine and the closing phenylalanine or tryptophan. D genes are given only for firm matches. Some rows have no size entry. The others give once, few or many, or a class for an expanded clone.

v_call	d_call	clone_size	j_call	cdr3_aa	cdr3_nt
TRBV5-6	.	once	TRBJ2-7	CASSLGGSSYEQYF	TGTGCCAGCAGCTTGGGTGGGAGCTCCTACGAGCAGTACTTC
TRBV7-9	.	.	TRBJ2-1	CASSLGASVNNEQFF	TGTGCCAGCAGCTTGGGGGCTAGCGTGAACAATGAGCAGTTCTTC
TRBV10-3	.	.	TRBJ1-2	CAIRDNYGYTF	TGTGCCATCAGGGACAACTATGGCTACACCTTC
TRBV7-8	.	.	TRBJ2-7	CASSLEKVDEQYF	TGTGCCAGCAGCTTAGAAAAGGTCGACGAGCAGTACTTC
TRBV14	TRBD1	.	TRBJ2-7	CASSIRTGTLYEQYF	TGTGCCAGCAGCATTCGGACAGGCACTCTCTACGAGCAGTACTTC
TRBV2	.	.	TRBJ2-1	CASSLEDLLNEQFF	TGTGCCAGCAGCCTGGAGGACCTCCTAAATGAGCAGTTCTTC
TRBV27	TRBD1	.	TRBJ1-2	CATLDRGRRGDGYTF	TGTGCCACCCTGGACAGGGGGCGCCGGGGTGACGGCTACACCTTC
TRBV10-3	TRBD1	.	TRBJ1-4	CAISETQGADEKLFF	TGTGCCATCAGTGAGACCCAGGGGGCGGACGAAAAACTGTTTTTT
TRBV19	TRBD2	.	TRBJ2-7	CASSPALAGLYEQYF	TGTGCCAGTAGCCCAGCTCTAGCGGGGCTCTACGAGCAGTACTTC
TRBV27	TRBD1	.	TRBJ2-7	CASSLSLGDRPAYEQHF	TGTGCCAGCAGTTTATCGTTGGGGGACAGACCTGCCTACGAGCAGCACTTC
TRBV27	TRBD2	once	TRBJ2-3	CASSDGLARSTDTQYF	TGTGCCAGCAGTGACGGACTAGCGCGGAGCACAGATACGCAGTATTTT
TRBV7-6	.	.	TRBJ2-7	CASSLAQGYEQYF	TGTGCCAGCAGCTTAGCGCAAGGCTACGAGCAGTACTTC
TRBV6-4	.	.	TRBJ2-5	CASSESPEAETQYF	TGTGCCAGCAGTGAAAGCCCCGAGGCAGAGACCCAGTACTTC
TRBV11-3	TRBD1	few	TRBJ2-1	CASSRRQGWLDEQFF	TGTGCCAGCAGCCGACGACAGGGGTGGTTGGATGAGCAGTTCTTC
TRBV6-5	.	.	TRBJ2-2	CASRKPTASSGELFF	TGTGCCAGCAGAAAACCCACCGCCTCCAGCGGGGAGCTGTTTTTT
TRBV7-8	.	few	TRBJ2-7	CASRPGTSGEQYF	TGTGCCAGCAGGCCTGGGACTTCAGGCGAGCAGTACTTC
TRBV7-9	.	.	TRBJ2-6	CASSLATGQPSGANVLTF	TGTGCCAGCAGCTTAGCGACCGGACAGCCCTCTGGGGCCAACGTCCTGACTTTC
TRBV9	.	.	TRBJ1-1	CASSPGIGEAFF	TGTGCCAGCAGCCCGGGAATAGGCGAAGCTTTCTTT
TRBV6-1	.	.	TRBJ2-7	CASSRTGAYEQYF	TGTGCCAGCTCTCGGACCGGTGCCTACGAGCAGTACTTC
TRBV7-6	.	.	TRBJ2-2	CASSFRMNTGELFF	TGTGCCAGCAGCTTTCGGATGAACACCGGGGAGCTGTTTTTT
TRBV5-4	TRBD2	.	TRBJ2-1	CASSLKREVLNEQFF	TGTGCCAGCAGCTTAAAGCGGGAGGTCTTGAATGAGCAGTTCTTC
TRBV10-3	TRBD1	.	TRBJ2-3	CAIRRSTDRVSSDTQYF	TGTGCCATCAGGCGATCTACCGACAGGGTATCATCGGATACGCAGTATTTT
TRBV7-2	TRBD2	.	TRBJ2-7	CASSYTGLAHFYEQYF	TGTGCCAGCAGCTACACCGGACTAGCACATTTCTACGAGCAGTACTTC
TRBV30	TRBD2	.	TRBJ2-3	CAWKSGLDTDTQYF	TGTGCCTGGAAGTCGGGACTAGACACAGATACGCAGTATTTT
TRBV7-8	TRBD2	.	TRBJ2-2	CASSKAGGLGTGELFF	TGTGCCAGCAGCAAAGCGGGAGGCCTTGGAACCGGGGAGCTGTTTTTT
TRBV7-9	TRBD2	.	TRBJ2-1	CASSPPGLAQSEQFF	TGTGCCAGCAGCCCCCCGGGACTAGCGCAAAGTGAGCAGTTCTTC
TRBV5-1	TRBD1	.	TRBJ2-7	CASMRTGSDEQYF	TGCGCCAGCATGAGGACAGGGTCGGACGAGCAGTACTTC
TRBV7-9	.	.	TRBJ1-2	CASSLAGTRGYTF	TGTGCCAGCAGCTTAGCCGGGACGCGGGGCTACACCTTC
TRBV28	.	.	TRBJ1-2	CASSPWGQYYGYTF	TGTGCCAGCAGTCCCTGGGGCCAGTACTATGGCTACACCTTC